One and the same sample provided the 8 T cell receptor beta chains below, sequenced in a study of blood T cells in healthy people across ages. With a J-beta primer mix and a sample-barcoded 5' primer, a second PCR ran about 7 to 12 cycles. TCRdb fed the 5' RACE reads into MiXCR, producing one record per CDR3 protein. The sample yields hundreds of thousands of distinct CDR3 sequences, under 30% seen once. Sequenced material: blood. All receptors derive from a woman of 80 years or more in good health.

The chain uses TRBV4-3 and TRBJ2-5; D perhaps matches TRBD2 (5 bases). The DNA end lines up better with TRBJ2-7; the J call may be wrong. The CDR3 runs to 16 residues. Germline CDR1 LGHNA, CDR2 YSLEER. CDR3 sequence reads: CASSQVYPSRGYEQYF. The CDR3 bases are TGCGCCAGCAGCCAAGTGTACCCTAGTCGGGGCTACGAGCAGTACTTC.

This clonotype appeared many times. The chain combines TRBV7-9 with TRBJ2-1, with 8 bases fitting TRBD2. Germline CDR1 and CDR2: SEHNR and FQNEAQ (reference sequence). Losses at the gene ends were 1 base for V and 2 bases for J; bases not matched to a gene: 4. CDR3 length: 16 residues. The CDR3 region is CASSLGPAGAYNEQFF. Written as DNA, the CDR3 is TGTGCCAGCAGCTTAGGTCCAGCGGGGGCCTACAATGAGCAGTTCTTC.

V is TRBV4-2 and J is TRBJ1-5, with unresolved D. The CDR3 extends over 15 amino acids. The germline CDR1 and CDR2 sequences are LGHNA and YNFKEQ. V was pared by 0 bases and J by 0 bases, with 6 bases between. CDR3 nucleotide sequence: TGTGCCAGCAGCCAAGAGAGATATAGCAATCAGCCCCAGCATTTT. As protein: CASSQERYSNQPQHF.

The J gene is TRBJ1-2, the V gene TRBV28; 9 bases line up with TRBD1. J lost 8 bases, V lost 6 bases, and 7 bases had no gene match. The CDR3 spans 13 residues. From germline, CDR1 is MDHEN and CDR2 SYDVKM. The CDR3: CASSGTGPFGYTF. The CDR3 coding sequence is TGTGCCAGCAGCGGGACAGGGCCTTTCGGCTACACCTTC.

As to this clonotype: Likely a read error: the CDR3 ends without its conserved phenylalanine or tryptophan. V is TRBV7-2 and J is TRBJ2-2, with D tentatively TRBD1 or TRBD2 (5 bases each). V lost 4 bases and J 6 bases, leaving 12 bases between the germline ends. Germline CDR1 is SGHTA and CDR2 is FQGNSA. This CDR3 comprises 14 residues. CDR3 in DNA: TGTGCCAGCAGCTCCGGGGCTTACTCCGGGGAGCTGTTTTGT. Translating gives CASSSGAYSGELFC.

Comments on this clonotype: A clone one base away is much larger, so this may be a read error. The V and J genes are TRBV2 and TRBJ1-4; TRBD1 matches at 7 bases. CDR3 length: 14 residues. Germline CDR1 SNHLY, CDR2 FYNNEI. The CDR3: CTSRSRGNYEKLFF. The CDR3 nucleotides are TGTACCAGCAGATCCAGGGGGAACTATGAAAAACTGTTTTTT. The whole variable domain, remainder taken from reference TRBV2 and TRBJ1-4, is EPEVTQTPSHQVTQMGQEVILRCVPISNHLYFYWYRQILGQKVEFLVSFYNNEISEKSEIFDDQFSVERPDGSNFTLKIRSTKLEDSAMYFCTSRSRGNYEKLFFGSGTQLSVL.

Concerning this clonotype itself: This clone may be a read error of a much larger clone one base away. The CDR3 protein is CASGMGEAWTQYF. The CDR3 region has the DNA TGTGCCAGCGGAATGGGAGAGGCTTGGACGCAGTATTTT. V is TRBV7-9 and J is TRBJ2-3; TRBD2 is a possible D gene (5 bases). Looked up from germline, CDR1 is SEHNR and CDR2 is FQNEAQ (reference sequence). V was pared by 8 bases and J by 9 bases, with 18 bases between. There are 13 residues in the CDR3.

The CDR3 DNA is TGTGCCAGCAGCCCACTAGCGGGTTTCGCCGCAGATACGCAGTATTTT. It codes for CASSPLAGFAADTQYF. The genes are TRBV14 and TRBJ2-3, with 9 bases matching TRBD2. CDR1 and CDR2 from the germline V gene are SGHDN and FVKESK. The CDR3 is 16 residues long. After removal of 4 bases from V and 4 bases from J, the junction contained 9 bases not matched to a gene. The variable domain in full, with the rest retrieved from reference TRBV14 and TRBJ2-3, is EAGVTQFPSHSVIEKGQTVTLRCDPISGHDNLYWYRRVMGKEIKFLLHFVKESKQDESGMPNNRFLAERTGGTYSTLKVQPAELEDSGVYFCASSPLAGFAADTQYFGPGTRLTVL.